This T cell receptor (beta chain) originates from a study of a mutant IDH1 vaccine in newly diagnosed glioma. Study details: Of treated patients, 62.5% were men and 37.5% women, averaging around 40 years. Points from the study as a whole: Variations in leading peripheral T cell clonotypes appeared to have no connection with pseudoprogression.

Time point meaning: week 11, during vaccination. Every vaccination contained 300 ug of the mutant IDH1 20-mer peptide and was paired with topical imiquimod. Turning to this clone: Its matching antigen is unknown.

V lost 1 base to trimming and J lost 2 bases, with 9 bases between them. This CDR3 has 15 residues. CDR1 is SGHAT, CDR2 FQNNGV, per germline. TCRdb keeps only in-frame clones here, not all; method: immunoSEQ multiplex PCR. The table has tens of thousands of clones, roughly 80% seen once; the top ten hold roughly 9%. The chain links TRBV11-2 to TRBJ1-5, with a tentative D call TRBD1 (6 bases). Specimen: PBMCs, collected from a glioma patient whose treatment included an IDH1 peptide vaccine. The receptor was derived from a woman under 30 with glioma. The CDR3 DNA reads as TGTGCCAGCAGCTTAGGAGGGGGGGGCAATCAGCCCCAGCATTTT. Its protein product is CASSLGGGGNQPQHF.